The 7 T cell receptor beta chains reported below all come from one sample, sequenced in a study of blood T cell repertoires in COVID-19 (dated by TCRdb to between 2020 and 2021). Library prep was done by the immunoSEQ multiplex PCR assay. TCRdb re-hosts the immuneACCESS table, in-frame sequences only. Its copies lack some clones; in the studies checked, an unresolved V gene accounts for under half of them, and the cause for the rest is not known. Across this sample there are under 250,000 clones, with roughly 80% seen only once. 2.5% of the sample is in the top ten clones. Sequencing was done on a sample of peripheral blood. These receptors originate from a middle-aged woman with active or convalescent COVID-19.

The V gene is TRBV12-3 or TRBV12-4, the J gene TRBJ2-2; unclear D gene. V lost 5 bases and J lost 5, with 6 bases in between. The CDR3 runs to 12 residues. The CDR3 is CASSPSTGELFF. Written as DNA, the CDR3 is TGTGCCAGCAGTCCCTCTACCGGGGAGCTGTTTTTT.

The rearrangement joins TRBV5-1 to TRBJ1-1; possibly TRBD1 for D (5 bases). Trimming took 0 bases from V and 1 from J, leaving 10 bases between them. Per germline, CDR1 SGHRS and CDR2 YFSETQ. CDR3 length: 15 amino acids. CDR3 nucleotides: TGCGCCAGCAGCTTGGGCAACGGACAGAACACTGAAGCTTTCTTT. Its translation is CASSLGNGQNTEAFF.

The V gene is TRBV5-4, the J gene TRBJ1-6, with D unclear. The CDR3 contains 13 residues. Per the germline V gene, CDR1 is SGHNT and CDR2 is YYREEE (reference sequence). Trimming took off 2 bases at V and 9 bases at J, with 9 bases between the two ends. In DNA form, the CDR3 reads TGTGCCAGCAGCTTCCCGGGTAGTTCACCCCTCCACTTT. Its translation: CASSFPGSSPLHF.

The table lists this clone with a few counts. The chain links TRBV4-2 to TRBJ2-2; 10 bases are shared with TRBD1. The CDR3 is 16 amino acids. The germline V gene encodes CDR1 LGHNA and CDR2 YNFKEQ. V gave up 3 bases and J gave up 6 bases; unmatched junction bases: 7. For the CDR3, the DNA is TGTGCCAGCAGCCACTCCGGGACAGGGGTCGCCGGGGAGCTGTTTTTT. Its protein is CASSHSGTGVAGELFF.

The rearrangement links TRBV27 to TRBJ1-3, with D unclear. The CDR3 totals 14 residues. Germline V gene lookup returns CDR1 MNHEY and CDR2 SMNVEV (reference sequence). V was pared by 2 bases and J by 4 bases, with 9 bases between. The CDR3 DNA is TGTGCCAGCAGTTTAGCGGGTCCAGGAAACACCATATATTTT. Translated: CASSLAGPGNTIYF.

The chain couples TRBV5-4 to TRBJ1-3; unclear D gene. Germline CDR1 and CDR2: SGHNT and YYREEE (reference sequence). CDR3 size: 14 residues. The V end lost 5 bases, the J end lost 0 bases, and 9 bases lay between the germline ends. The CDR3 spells CASRDGPSGNTIYF. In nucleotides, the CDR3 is TGTGCCAGCAGGGATGGGCCCTCTGGAAACACCATATATTTT. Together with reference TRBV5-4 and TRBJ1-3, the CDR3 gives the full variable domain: ETGVTQSPTHLIKTRGQQVTLRCSSQSGHNTVSWYQQALGQGPQFIFQYYREEENGRGNFPPRFSGLQFPNYSSELNVNALELDDSALYLCASRDGPSGNTIYFGEGSWLTVV.

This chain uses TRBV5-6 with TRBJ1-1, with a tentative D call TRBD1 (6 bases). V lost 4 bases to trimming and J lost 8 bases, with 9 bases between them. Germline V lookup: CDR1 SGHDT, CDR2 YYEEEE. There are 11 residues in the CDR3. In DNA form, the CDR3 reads TGTGCCAGCAGCCGGACAGAAGAAGCTTTCTTT. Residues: CASSRTEEAFF.